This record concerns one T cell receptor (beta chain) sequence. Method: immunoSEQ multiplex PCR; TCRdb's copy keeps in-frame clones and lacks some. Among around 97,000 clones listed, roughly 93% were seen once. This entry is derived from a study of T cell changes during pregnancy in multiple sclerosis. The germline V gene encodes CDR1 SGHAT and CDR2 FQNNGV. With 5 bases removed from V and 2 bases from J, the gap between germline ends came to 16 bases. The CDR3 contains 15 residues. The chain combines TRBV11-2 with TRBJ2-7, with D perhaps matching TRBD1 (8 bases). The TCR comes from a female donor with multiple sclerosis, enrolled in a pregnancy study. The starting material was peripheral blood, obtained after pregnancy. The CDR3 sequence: CASSPTGGVPYEQYF. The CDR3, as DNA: TGTGCCAGCAGCCCTACAGGGGGGGTCCCCTACGAGCAGTACTTC. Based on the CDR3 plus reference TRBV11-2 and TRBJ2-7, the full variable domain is EAGVAQSPRYKIIEKRQSVAFWCNPISGHATLYWYQQILGQGPKLLIQFQNNGVVDDSQLPKDRFSAERLKGVDSTLKIQPAKLEDSAVYLCASSPTGGVPYEQYFGPGTRLTVT.